A selection of T cell receptor beta chains follows, all from one sample in a study of T cells in Graves' hyperthyroidism and ophthalmopathy. TCRdb reprocessed the multiplex PCR reads via MiXCR and lists one record per CDR3 protein. The data show 660,000 or so distinct CDR3 sequences, with 45% seen just once and more than 7% held by the top ten. The source material was peripheral blood or thyroid tissue (not recorded which). The receptor set was obtained from an adult man with Graves' disease, either hyperthyroidism or ophthalmopathy (not recorded which). The CDR3 runs from the conserved cysteine through the conserved F or W. D genes are given only for firm matches. Size values are once, few and many counts, or a class for expanded clones, and some rows have none.

j_call: TRBJ1-2; v_call: TRBV29-1; clone_size: .; d_call: .; cdr3_aa: CSVDGAGDGYTF; cdr3_nt: TGCAGCGTTGATGGGGCAGGGGATGGCTACACCTTC
j_call: TRBJ2-5; v_call: TRBV7-6; clone_size: .; d_call: .; cdr3_aa: CAIEDMVETQYF; cdr3_nt: TGTGCCATAGAGGACATGGTGGAGACCCAGTACTTC
j_call: TRBJ1-2; v_call: TRBV28; clone_size: .; d_call: .; cdr3_aa: CASSLMSIGYTF; cdr3_nt: TGTGCCAGCAGTTTAATGAGTATCGGCTACACCTTC
j_call: TRBJ2-1; v_call: TRBV7-6; clone_size: .; d_call: TRBD2; cdr3_aa: CASSIPSPAAGLAGRLEQFF; cdr3_nt: TGTGCCAGCAGCATTCCCTCCCCCGCGGCAGGACTAGCGGGAAGGCTCGAGCAGTTCTTC
j_call: TRBJ2-2; v_call: TRBV2; clone_size: .; d_call: .; cdr3_aa: CASSEERGAVGELFF; cdr3_nt: TGTGCCAGCAGTGAAGAGAGGGGGGCGGTCGGGGAGCTGTTTTTT
j_call: TRBJ2-2; v_call: TRBV5-1; clone_size: .; d_call: .; cdr3_aa: CASSLAGGFPGELFF; cdr3_nt: TGCGCCAGCAGCTTGGCCGGCGGATTCCCCGGGGAGCTGTTTTTT
j_call: TRBJ1-5; v_call: TRBV12-3/TRBV12-4; clone_size: many; d_call: .; cdr3_aa: CASSDYGQPQHF; cdr3_nt: TGTGCCAGCAGTGATTACGGTCAGCCCCAGCATTTT
j_call: TRBJ2-7; v_call: TRBV11-1; clone_size: .; d_call: TRBD2; cdr3_aa: CASSPGTSGIKRREQYF; cdr3_nt: TGTGCCAGCAGCCCCGGGACTAGCGGGATAAAACGTCGCGAGCAGTACTTC
j_call: TRBJ2-7; v_call: TRBV12-3/TRBV12-4; clone_size: .; d_call: TRBD1; cdr3_aa: CASRKIGDSSYEQYF; cdr3_nt: TGTGCCAGCAGAAAGATCGGGGACAGCTCCTACGAGCAGTACTTC
j_call: TRBJ2-7; v_call: TRBV20-1; clone_size: few; d_call: .; cdr3_aa: CSARDRAGYEQYF; cdr3_nt: TGCAGTGCTAGAGATCGGGCTGGATACGAGCAGTACTTC
j_call: TRBJ2-7; v_call: TRBV11-2; clone_size: once; d_call: .; cdr3_aa: CASSLWASSYEQYF; cdr3_nt: TGTGCCAGCAGCTTATGGGCGAGCTCCTACGAGCAGTACTTC
j_call: TRBJ2-5; v_call: TRBV15; clone_size: .; d_call: .; cdr3_aa: CATSRDRAGAETQYF; cdr3_nt: TGTGCCACCAGCAGAGATCGGGCAGGGGCGGAGACCCAGTACTTC
j_call: TRBJ2-6; v_call: TRBV15; clone_size: .; d_call: .; cdr3_aa: CATSREDRANVLTF; cdr3_nt: TGTGCCACCAGCAGAGAGGACCGGGCCAACGTCCTGACTTTC
j_call: TRBJ1-2; v_call: TRBV7-2; clone_size: .; d_call: .; cdr3_aa: CASSLSVGGGYGYTF; cdr3_nt: TGTGCCAGCAGCTTATCGGTTGGGGGTGGCTATGGCTACACCTTC
j_call: TRBJ2-7; v_call: TRBV29-1; clone_size: .; d_call: TRBD2; cdr3_aa: CSALAGRVYEQYF; cdr3_nt: TGCAGCGCCTTGGCGGGGAGGGTCTACGAGCAGTACTTC
j_call: TRBJ1-1; v_call: TRBV7-9; clone_size: few; d_call: .; cdr3_aa: CASSSVGGRTEAFF; cdr3_nt: TGTGCCAGCAGCTCGGTAGGGGGGCGGACTGAAGCTTTCTTT
j_call: TRBJ1-5; v_call: TRBV2; clone_size: .; d_call: .; cdr3_aa: CARDHSNQPQHF; cdr3_nt: TGTGCCAGGGATCATAGCAATCAGCCCCAGCATTTT
j_call: TRBJ2-2; v_call: TRBV7-4; clone_size: .; d_call: TRBD1; cdr3_aa: CASSSPVPGQGTGELFF; cdr3_nt: TGTGCCAGCAGCTCTCCTGTCCCGGGACAGGGGACCGGGGAGCTGTTTTTT
j_call: TRBJ1-4; v_call: TRBV7-2; clone_size: .; d_call: TRBD1; cdr3_aa: CASSLARGPGQGGEKLFF; cdr3_nt: TGTGCCAGCAGCTTAGCTAGGGGCCCGGGACAGGGAGGTGAAAAACTGTTTTTT
j_call: TRBJ2-5; v_call: TRBV20-1; clone_size: .; d_call: .; cdr3_aa: CSATEPAADPQETQYF; cdr3_nt: TGCAGTGCTACCGAACCGGCGGCAGATCCCCAAGAGACCCAGTACTTC
j_call: TRBJ1-4; v_call: TRBV2; clone_size: few; d_call: TRBD1; cdr3_aa: CASSGGTELFF; cdr3_nt: TGTGCCAGCAGTGGAGGGACAGAACTGTTTTTT
j_call: TRBJ2-5; v_call: TRBV24-1; clone_size: .; d_call: TRBD1; cdr3_aa: CATSASSGGAETQYF; cdr3_nt: TGTGCCACCAGTGCTAGTTCAGGGGGCGCCGAGACCCAGTACTTC
j_call: TRBJ2-7; v_call: TRBV19; clone_size: .; d_call: .; cdr3_aa: CASSMGLAKKSYEQYF; cdr3_nt: TGTGCCAGTAGTATGGGTTTGGCAAAAAAATCCTACGAGCAGTACTTC
j_call: TRBJ2-5; v_call: TRBV5-1; clone_size: .; d_call: .; cdr3_aa: CASSFYPDETQYF; cdr3_nt: TGCGCCAGCAGCTTTTATCCCGACGAGACCCAGTACTTC
j_call: TRBJ1-5; v_call: TRBV15; clone_size: .; d_call: .; cdr3_aa: CATSRDRGAQHF; cdr3_nt: TGTGCCACCAGCAGAGATAGGGGAGCCCAGCATTTT
j_call: TRBJ2-5; v_call: TRBV24-1; clone_size: many; d_call: .; cdr3_aa: CATSESMGKQETQYF; cdr3_nt: TGTGCCACCAGTGAATCCATGGGCAAACAAGAGACCCAGTACTTC
j_call: TRBJ1-1; v_call: TRBV19; clone_size: .; d_call: .; cdr3_aa: CASSMGRDLTEAFF; cdr3_nt: TGTGCCAGTAGTATGGGCAGGGATCTCACTGAAGCTTTCTTT
j_call: TRBJ1-5; v_call: TRBV24-1; clone_size: .; d_call: .; cdr3_aa: CATRDPDQPQHF; cdr3_nt: TGTGCCACCAGGGACCCAGATCAGCCCCAGCATTTT
j_call: TRBJ2-2; v_call: TRBV6-1; clone_size: once; d_call: TRBD1; cdr3_aa: CASRMGQWNTGELFF; cdr3_nt: TGTGCCAGCAGGATGGGACAGTGGAACACCGGGGAGCTGTTTTTT
j_call: TRBJ2-5; v_call: TRBV5-1; clone_size: few; d_call: .; cdr3_aa: CASSQRGIEETQYF; cdr3_nt: TGCGCCAGCAGCCAACGGGGGATCGAGGAGACCCAGTACTTC
j_call: TRBJ1-1; v_call: TRBV20-1; clone_size: few; d_call: TRBD1; cdr3_aa: CSAYDRERSRTEAFF; cdr3_nt: TGCAGTGCCTACGACAGGGAGAGAAGTAGGACTGAAGCTTTCTTT
j_call: TRBJ1-1; v_call: TRBV10-3; clone_size: once; d_call: .; cdr3_aa: CAISEREGTEAFF; cdr3_nt: TGTGCCATCAGTGAGAGGGAAGGCACTGAAGCTTTCTTT
j_call: TRBJ2-5; v_call: TRBV11-3; clone_size: .; d_call: .; cdr3_aa: CASSTQQETQYF; cdr3_nt: TGTGCCAGCAGCACCCAACAAGAGACCCAGTACTTC
j_call: TRBJ1-3; v_call: TRBV7-9; clone_size: .; d_call: .; cdr3_aa: CASSPGGQGSGSTIYF; cdr3_nt: TGTGCCAGCAGCCCCGGCGGGCAGGGATCTGGAAGCACCATATATTTT
j_call: TRBJ1-6; v_call: TRBV2; clone_size: .; d_call: TRBD1; cdr3_aa: CASRGRGISSYNSPLHF; cdr3_nt: TGTGCCAGCAGAGGCAGGGGGATTAGCTCCTATAATTCACCCCTCCACTTT
j_call: TRBJ2-5; v_call: TRBV10-3; clone_size: .; d_call: TRBD2; cdr3_aa: CAITPGLPYQETQYF; cdr3_nt: TGTGCCATCACGCCGGGACTACCGTACCAAGAGACCCAGTACTTC
j_call: TRBJ2-5; v_call: TRBV6-5; clone_size: many; d_call: .; cdr3_aa: CASSYPRLDQETQYF; cdr3_nt: TGTGCCAGCAGTTACCCCCGACTAGACCAAGAGACCCAGTACTTC
j_call: TRBJ2-5; v_call: TRBV29-1; clone_size: .; d_call: .; cdr3_aa: CSAEIGETQYF; cdr3_nt: TGCAGCGCTGAAATTGGAGAGACCCAGTACTTC
j_call: TRBJ1-2; v_call: TRBV6-5; clone_size: few; d_call: .; cdr3_aa: CASSPRGQGGSGYTF; cdr3_nt: TGTGCCAGCAGCCCCCGGGGGCAGGGTGGCTCTGGCTACACCTTC
j_call: TRBJ1-1; v_call: TRBV10-3; clone_size: many; d_call: .; cdr3_aa: CAISESGNGAFF; cdr3_nt: TGTGCCATCAGTGAGTCGGGAAATGGAGCTTTCTTT
j_call: TRBJ1-4; v_call: TRBV10-2; clone_size: once; d_call: .; cdr3_aa: CASSDSIGTDNEKLFF; cdr3_nt: TGCGCCAGCAGTGACTCAATCGGGACTGACAATGAAAAACTGTTTTTT
j_call: TRBJ1-5; v_call: TRBV10-3; clone_size: .; d_call: .; cdr3_aa: CTPWGDGNQPQHF; cdr3_nt: TGTACCCCATGGGGCGACGGCAATCAGCCCCAGCATTTT
j_call: TRBJ2-5; v_call: TRBV5-4; clone_size: .; d_call: TRBD1; cdr3_aa: CASSAVGTGDFQETQYF; cdr3_nt: TGTGCCAGCAGCGCTGTCGGGACAGGGGACTTCCAAGAGACCCAGTACTTC
j_call: TRBJ1-5; v_call: TRBV2; clone_size: once; d_call: .; cdr3_aa: CASRGARQPQHF; cdr3_nt: TGTGCCAGCAGGGGGGCACGGCAGCCCCAGCATTTT